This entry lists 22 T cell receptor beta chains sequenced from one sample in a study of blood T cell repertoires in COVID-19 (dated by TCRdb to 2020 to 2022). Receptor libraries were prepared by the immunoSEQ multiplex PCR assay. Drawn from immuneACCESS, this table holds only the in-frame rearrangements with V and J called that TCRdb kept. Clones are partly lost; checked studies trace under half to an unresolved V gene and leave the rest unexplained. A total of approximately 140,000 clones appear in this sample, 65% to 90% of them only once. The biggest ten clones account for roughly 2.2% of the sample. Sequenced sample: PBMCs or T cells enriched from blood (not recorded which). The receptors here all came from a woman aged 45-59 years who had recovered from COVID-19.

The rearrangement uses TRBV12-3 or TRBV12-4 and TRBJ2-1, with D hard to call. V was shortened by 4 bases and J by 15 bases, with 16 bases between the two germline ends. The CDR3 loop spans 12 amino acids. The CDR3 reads CASSSRQKQSFF. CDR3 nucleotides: TGTGCCAGCAGTTCGAGACAAAAGCAGTCGTTCTTC.

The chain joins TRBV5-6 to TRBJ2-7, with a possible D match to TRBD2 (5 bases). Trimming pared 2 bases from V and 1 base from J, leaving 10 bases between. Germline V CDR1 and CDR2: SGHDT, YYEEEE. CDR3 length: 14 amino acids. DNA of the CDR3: TGTGCCAGCAGCTTCCTCGGGGATTCCTACGAGCAGTACTTC. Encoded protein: CASSFLGDSYEQYF.

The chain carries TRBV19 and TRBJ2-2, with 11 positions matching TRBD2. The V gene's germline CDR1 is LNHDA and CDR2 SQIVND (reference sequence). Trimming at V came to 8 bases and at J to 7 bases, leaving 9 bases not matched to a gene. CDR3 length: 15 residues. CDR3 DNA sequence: TGTGCCAGTTACCGACTAGCGGGGATGGGCGGGGAGCTGTTTTTT. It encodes CASYRLAGMGGELFF. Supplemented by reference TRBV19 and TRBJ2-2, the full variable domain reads DGGITQSPKYLFRKEGQNVTLSCEQNLNHDAMYWYRQDPGQGLRLIYYSQIVNDFQKGDIAEGYSVSREKKESFPLTVTSAQKNPTAFYLCASYRLAGMGGELFFGEGSRLTVL.

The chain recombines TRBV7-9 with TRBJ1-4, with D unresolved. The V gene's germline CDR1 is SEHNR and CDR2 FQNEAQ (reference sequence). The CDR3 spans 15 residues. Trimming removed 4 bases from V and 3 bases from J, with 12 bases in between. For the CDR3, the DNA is TGTGCCAGCAGCTCATCGGGTACCGCTAATGAAAAACTGTTTTTT. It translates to CASSSSGTANEKLFF.

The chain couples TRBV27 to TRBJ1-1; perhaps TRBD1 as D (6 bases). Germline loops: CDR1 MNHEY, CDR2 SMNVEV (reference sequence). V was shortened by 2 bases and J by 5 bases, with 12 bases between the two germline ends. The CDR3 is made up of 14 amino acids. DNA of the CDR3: TGTGCCAGCAGTTTACGCCCCACAGGGACTGAAGCTTTCTTT. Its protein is CASSLRPTGTEAFF.

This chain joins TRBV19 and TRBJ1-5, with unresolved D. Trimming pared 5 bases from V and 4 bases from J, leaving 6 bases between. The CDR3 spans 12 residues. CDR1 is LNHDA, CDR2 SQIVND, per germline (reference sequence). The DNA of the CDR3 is TGTGCCAGTAGTGAGAGAAATCAGCCCCAGCATTTT. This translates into CASSERNQPQHF.

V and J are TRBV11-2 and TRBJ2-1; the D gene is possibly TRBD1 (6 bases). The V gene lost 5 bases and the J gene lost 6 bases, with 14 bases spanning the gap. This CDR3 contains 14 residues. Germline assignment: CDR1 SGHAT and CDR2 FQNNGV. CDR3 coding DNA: TGTGCCAGCAGCCCTTGGCAGGGGAGCAATGAGCAGTTCTTC. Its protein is CASSPWQGSNEQFF.

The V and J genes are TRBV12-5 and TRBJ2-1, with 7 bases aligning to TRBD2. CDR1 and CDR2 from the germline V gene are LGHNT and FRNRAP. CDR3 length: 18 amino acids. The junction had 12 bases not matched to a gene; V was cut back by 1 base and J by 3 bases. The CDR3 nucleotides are TGTGCTAGTGGTTTGGCCCGAGGTGCTAGCGGAAACTACAATGAGCAGTTCTTC. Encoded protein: CASGLARGASGNYNEQFF.

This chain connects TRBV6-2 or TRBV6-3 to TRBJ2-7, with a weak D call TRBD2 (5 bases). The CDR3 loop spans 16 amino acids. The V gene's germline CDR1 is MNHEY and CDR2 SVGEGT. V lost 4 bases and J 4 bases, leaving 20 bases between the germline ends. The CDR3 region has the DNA TGTGCCAGCAGTTCCCCCACAGTTATCGCGGGTTACGAGCAGTACTTC. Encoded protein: CASSSPTVIAGYEQYF.

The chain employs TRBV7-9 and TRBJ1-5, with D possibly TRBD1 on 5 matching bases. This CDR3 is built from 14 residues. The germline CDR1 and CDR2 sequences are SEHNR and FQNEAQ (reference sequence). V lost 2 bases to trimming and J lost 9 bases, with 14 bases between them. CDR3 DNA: TGTGCCAGCAGCTTAATGGGGCCCCAAGGGCCCCAGCATTTT. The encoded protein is CASSLMGPQGPQHF.

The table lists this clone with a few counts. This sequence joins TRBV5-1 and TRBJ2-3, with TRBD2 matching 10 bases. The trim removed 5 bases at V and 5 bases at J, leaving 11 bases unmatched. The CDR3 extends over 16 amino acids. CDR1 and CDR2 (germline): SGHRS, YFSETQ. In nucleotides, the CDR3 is TGCGCCAGCAGATTTACTAGCGGGGTGCGCGGAGATACGCAGTATTTT. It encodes CASRFTSGVRGDTQYF.

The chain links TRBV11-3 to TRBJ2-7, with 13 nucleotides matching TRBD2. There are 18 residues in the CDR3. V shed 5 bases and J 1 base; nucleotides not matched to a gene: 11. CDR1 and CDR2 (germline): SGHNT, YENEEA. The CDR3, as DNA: TGTGCCAGCAGCCGAGGGACTAGCGGGGCCCTAGGTTCCTACGAGCAGTACTTC. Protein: CASSRGTSGALGSYEQYF.

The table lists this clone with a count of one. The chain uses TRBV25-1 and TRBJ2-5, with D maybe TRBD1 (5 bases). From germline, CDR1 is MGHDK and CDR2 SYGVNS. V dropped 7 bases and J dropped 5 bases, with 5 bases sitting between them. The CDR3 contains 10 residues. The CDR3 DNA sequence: TGTGCCAGCAAGGGGGAGACCCAGTACTTC. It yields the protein CASKGETQYF. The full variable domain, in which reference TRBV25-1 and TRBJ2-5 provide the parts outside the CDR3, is EADIYQTPRYLVIGTGKKITLECSQTMGHDKMYWYQQDPGMELHLIHYSYGVNSTEKGDLSSESTVSRIRTEHFPLTLESARPSHTSQYLCASKGETQYFGPGTRLLVL.

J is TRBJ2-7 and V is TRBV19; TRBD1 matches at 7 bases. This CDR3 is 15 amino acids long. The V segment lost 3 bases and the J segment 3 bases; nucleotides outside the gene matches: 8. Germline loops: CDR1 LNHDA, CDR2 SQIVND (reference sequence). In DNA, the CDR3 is TGTGCCAGTAGTATTAGTAGGGGGCTTTACTACGAGCAGTACTTC. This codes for CASSISRGLYYEQYF.

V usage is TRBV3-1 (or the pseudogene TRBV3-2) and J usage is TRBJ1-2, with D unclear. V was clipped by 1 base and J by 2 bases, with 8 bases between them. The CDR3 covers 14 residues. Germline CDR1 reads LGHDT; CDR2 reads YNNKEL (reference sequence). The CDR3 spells CASSQGNSNYGYTF. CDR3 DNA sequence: TGTGCCAGCAGCCAAGGGAACAGCAACTATGGCTACACCTTC.

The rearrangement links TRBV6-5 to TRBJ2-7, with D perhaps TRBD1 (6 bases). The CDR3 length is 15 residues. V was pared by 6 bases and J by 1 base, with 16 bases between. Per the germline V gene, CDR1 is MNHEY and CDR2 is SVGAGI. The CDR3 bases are TGTGCCAGCAGACGCGACAGGATCCAATCCTACGAGCAGTACTTC. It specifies CASRRDRIQSYEQYF.

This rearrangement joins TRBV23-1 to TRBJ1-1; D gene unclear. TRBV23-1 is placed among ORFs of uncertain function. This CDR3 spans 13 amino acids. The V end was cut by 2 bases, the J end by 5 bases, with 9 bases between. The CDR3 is CASSQIVKTEAFF. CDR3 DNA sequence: TGCGCCAGCAGTCAAATAGTAAAGACTGAAGCTTTCTTT.

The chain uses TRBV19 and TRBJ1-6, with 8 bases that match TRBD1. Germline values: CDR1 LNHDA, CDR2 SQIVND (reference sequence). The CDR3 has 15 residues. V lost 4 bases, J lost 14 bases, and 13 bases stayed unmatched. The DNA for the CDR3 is TGTGCCAGTAGTACCCCCGGCAGGGGGCCCATCACCCTCCACTTT. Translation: CASSTPGRGPITLHF.

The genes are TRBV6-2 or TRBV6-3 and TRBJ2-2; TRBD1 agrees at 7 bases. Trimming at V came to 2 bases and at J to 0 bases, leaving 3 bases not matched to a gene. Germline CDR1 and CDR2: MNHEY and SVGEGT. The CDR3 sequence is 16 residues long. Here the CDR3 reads CASSYRGPPNTGELFF. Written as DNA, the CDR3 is TGTGCCAGCAGTTACAGGGGGCCTCCGAACACCGGGGAGCTGTTTTTT.

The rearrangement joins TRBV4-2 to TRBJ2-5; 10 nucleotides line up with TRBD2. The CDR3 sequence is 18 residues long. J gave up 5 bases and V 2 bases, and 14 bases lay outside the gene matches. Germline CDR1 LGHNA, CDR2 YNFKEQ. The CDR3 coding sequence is TGTGCCAGCAGCCAAAAGGCTGGACTAGCGGAAAGGGGGGAGACCCAGTACTTC. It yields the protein CASSQKAGLAERGETQYF.

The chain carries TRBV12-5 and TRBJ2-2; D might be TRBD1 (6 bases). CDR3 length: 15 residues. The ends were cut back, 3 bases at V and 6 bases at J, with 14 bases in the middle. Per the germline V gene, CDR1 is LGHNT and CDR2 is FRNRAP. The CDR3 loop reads CASGFIGGVPGELFF. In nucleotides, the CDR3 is TGTGCTAGTGGTTTCATAGGGGGAGTGCCCGGGGAGCTGTTTTTT.

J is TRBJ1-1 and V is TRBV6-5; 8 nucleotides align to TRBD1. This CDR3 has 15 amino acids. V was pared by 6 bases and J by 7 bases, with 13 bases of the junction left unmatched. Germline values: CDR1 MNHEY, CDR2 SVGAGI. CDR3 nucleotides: TGTGCCAGCAGGCGCGACTCCAGGGGGCCGGGTGAAGCTTTCTTT. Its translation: CASRRDSRGPGEAFF.